Listed here are 17 T cell receptor beta chains from one sample, sequenced in a study of monozygotic twins with inflammatory bowel disease. TCRdb reprocessed the 5' RACE reads, with one entry per CDR3 protein and no DNA. This sample lists roughly 160,000 distinct CDR3 sequences; its ten largest clones have 6% to 9.5%. Sequencing was done on a sample of blood. These receptors all stem from a human donor with ulcerative colitis or Crohn's disease, or a healthy co-twin of an affected twin (not recorded which).

The chain links TRBV18 to TRBJ2-7; TCRdb picks TRBD1, but there is no DNA to check that call. The CDR3 loop spans 14 amino acids. CDR1 is KGHSH and CDR2 is LQKENI in the germline V gene. Here the CDR3 reads CASSPNRGWNEQYF. Full variable domain (missing parts from reference TRBV18 and TRBJ2-7): NAGVMQNPRHLVRRRGQEARLRCSPMKGHSHVYWYRQLPEEGLKFMVYLQKENIIDESGMPKERFSAEFPKEGPSILRIQQVVRGDSAAYFCASSPNRGWNEQYFGPGTRLTVT.

This chain connects TRBV5-6 to TRBJ2-2; TCRdb proposes TRBD1, but this gene call is untestable without DNA. Per germline, CDR1 SGHDT and CDR2 YYEEEE. This CDR3 contains 19 residues. The CDR3 reads CASSRDWGVGLLNTGELFF.

The J gene is TRBJ1-2, the V gene TRBV7-2. This CDR3 is 13 amino acids long. Per the germline V gene, CDR1 is SGHTA and CDR2 is FQGNSA. The chain's CDR3 is CASSFSSYYGYTF. The full variable domain, completed using reference TRBV7-2 and TRBJ1-2, is GAGVSQSPSNKVTEKGKDVELRCDPISGHTALYWYRQSLGQGLEFLIYFQGNSAPDKSGLPSDRFSAERTGGSVSTLTIQRTQQEDSAVYLCASSFSSYYGYTFGSGTRLTVV.

The V call is TRBV20-1, the J call TRBJ2-7; TCRdb's assignment of TRBD2 cannot be checked, as there is no DNA. Germline lookup yields CDR1 DFQATT and CDR2 SNEGSKA (reference sequence). The CDR3 loop spans 14 amino acids. CDR3 protein: CSARGRDLISEQYF.

The chain is built from TRBV27 and TRBJ2-2; TCRdb returns TRBD2, unconfirmable since there is no DNA. Germline assignment: CDR1 MNHEY and CDR2 SMNVEV (reference sequence). This CDR3 region has 15 residues. The CDR3 here is CASIHPGEGTGELFF.

The chain joins TRBV11-2 to TRBJ2-3; TCRdb calls TRBD1, which cannot be checked without DNA. This CDR3 has 17 residues. CDR1 and CDR2 from the germline V gene are SGHAT and FQNNGV. CDR3 residues: CASSTTGKGTGTDTQYF.

The rearrangement links TRBV3-1 to TRBJ2-1. This CDR3 has 12 residues. The germline CDR1 and CDR2 sequences are LGHDT and YNNKEL (reference sequence). CDR3 loop: CASSYLNNEQFF.

The V gene is TRBV12-3 or TRBV12-4, the J gene TRBJ1-2. The CDR3 is made up of 13 amino acids. CDR3: CASTPRGSDGYTF.

V is TRBV18 and J is TRBJ2-1; absent DNA, TCRdb's TRBD2 call cannot be checked. Germline CDR1 and CDR2: KGHSH and LQKENI. CDR3 length equals 13 residues. CDR3 residues: CASSPGGLGEQFF.

The chain carries TRBV21-1 and TRBJ1-1. TRBV21-1 is shown as a pseudogene. This CDR3 comprises 13 residues. The CDR3 loop reads CASSKAAKNEAFF.

The rearrangement uses TRBV9 and TRBJ2-5; TCRdb's D gene call, TRBD1, goes unchecked for lack of DNA. Germline CDR1 is SGDLS and CDR2 is YYNGEE. The CDR3 extends over 14 amino acids. The CDR3 spells CASSTFDRGETQYF.

The genes are TRBV11-2 and TRBJ1-5. CDR3 length: 13 residues. From germline, CDR1 is SGHAT and CDR2 FQNNGV. CDR3 region: CASSVGSNQPQHF.

The genes are TRBV7-6 and TRBJ2-5; the D call from TCRdb, TRBD1, cannot be confirmed without DNA. This CDR3 region has 19 residues. Germline V gene data show CDR1 as SGHVS and CDR2 as FNYEAQ. This CDR3 reads CASSHLFNSLGTAQETQYF.

The J gene is TRBJ2-1, the V gene TRBV18. The length of the CDR3 is 16 residues. CDR1 and CDR2 (germline): KGHSH, LQKENI. CDR3 loop: CASSPLEISSYNEQFF. Together with reference TRBV18 and TRBJ2-1, the CDR3 gives the full variable domain: NAGVMQNPRHLVRRRGQEARLRCSPMKGHSHVYWYRQLPEEGLKFMVYLQKENIIDESGMPKERFSAEFPKEGPSILRIQQVVRGDSAAYFCASSPLEISSYNEQFFGPGTRLTVL.

The chain has TRBV11-2 and TRBJ2-1; as DNA is missing, the TRBD2 call by TCRdb cannot be tested. Germline loops: CDR1 SGHAT, CDR2 FQNNGV. The CDR3 extends over 17 amino acids. This chain's CDR3 is CASSTNSGRAPYNEQFF.

The CDR3 sequence is CSARGEGQADYGYTF. The chain couples TRBV20-1 to TRBJ1-2; TCRdb's D call of TRBD1 is untestable without DNA. Germline V gene sequence: CDR1 DFQATT, CDR2 SNEGSKA (reference sequence). This CDR3 contains 15 residues.

J is TRBJ1-4 and V is TRBV20-1. The germline V gene encodes CDR1 DFQATT and CDR2 SNEGSKA (reference sequence). The CDR3 loop spans 18 amino acids. The CDR3 loop is CSASGRAMAFATNEKLFF.